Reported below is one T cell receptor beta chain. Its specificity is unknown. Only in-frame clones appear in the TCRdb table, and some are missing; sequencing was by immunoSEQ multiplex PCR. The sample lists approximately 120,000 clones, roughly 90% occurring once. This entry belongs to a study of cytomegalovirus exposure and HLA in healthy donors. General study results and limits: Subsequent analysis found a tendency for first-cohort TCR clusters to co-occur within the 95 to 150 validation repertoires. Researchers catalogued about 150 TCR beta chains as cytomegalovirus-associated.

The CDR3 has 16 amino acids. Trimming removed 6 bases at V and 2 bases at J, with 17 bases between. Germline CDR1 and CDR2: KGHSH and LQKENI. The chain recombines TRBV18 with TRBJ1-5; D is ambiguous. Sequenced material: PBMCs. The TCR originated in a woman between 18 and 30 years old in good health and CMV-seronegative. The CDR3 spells CASSLSSPGGNQPQHF. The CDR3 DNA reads TGTGCCAGCTCTCTTTCTTCTCCCGGGGGCAATCAGCCCCAGCATTTT.